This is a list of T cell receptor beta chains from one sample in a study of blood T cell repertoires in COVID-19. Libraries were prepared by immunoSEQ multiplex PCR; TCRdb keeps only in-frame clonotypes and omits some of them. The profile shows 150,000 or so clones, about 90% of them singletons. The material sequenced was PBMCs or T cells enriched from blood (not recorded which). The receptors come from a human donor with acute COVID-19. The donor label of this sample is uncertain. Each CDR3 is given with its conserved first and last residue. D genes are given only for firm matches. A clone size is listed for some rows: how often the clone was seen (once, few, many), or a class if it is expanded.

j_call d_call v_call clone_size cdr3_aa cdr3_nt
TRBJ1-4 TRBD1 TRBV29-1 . CSVEPWTGGVDNEKLFF TGCAGCGTTGAACCGTGGACAGGGGGGGTGGATAATGAAAAACTGTTTTTT
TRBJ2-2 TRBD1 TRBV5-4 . CASSLLGGSTNTGELFF TGTGCCAGCAGCCTATTAGGGGGCTCCACTAACACCGGGGAGCTGTTTTTT
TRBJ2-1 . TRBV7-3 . CASSLRMASLANEQFF TGTGCCAGCAGCTTACGAATGGCTAGCTTAGCCAATGAGCAGTTCTTC
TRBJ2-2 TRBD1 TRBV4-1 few CASSQVWPGQGFSPGELFF TGCGCCAGCAGCCAAGTTTGGCCGGGACAGGGTTTTTCACCCGGGGAGCTGTTTTTT
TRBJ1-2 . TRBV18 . CASSPPGQASLRTF TGTGCCAGCTCACCACCGGGGCAAGCGAGCTTGCGGACCTTC
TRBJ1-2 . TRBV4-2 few CASSQGAATNYGYTF TGTGCCAGCAGCCAAGGGGCAGCCACTAACTATGGCTACACCTTC
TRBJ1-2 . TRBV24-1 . CATSDSTGTKNYGYTF TGTGCCACCAGTGACTCCACAGGGACCAAAAACTATGGCTACACCTTC
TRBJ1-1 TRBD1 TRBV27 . CASSDRGAEAFF TGTGCCAGCAGTGACAGGGGCGCTGAAGCTTTCTTT
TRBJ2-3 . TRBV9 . CASSVEEGSTFEQYF TGTGCCAGCAGCGTAGAAGAGGGCTCCACATTTGAGCAGTATTTT
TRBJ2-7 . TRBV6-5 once CASSPGTSYYEQYF TGTGCCAGCAGCCCCGGGACATCCTACTACGAGCAGTACTTC
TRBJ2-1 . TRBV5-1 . CASSLAAESEQFF TGCGCCAGCAGCTTGGCCGCGGAAAGTGAGCAGTTCTTC
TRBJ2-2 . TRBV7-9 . CASTQSQGSTGELFF TGTGCCAGCACCCAGAGTCAGGGGAGTACCGGGGAGCTGTTTTTT
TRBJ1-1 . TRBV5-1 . CASSLVGRGDEAFF TGCGCCAGCAGCTTGGTCGGCAGGGGTGATGAAGCTTTCTTT
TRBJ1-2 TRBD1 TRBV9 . CASSVDRGADGYTF TGTGCCAGCAGCGTAGACAGGGGAGCGGATGGCTACACCTTC
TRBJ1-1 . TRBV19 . CASRRPGQNTEAFF TGTGCCAGTAGGAGACCGGGACAGAACACTGAAGCTTTCTTT
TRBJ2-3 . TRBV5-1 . CASSFLGDTQYF TGCGCCAGCAGCTTCCTAGGAGATACGCAGTATTTT
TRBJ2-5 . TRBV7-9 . CASRGGVGQETQYF TGTGCCAGCCGTGGCGGGGTTGGGCAAGAGACCCAGTACTTC
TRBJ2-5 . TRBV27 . CASAVREEETQYF TGTGCCAGCGCTGTCAGGGAGGAGGAGACCCAGTACTTC
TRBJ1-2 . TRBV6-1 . CASSENLNQVANYGYTF TGTGCCAGCAGTGAAAACCTAAACCAGGTAGCTAACTATGGCTACACCTTC
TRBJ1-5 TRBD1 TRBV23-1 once CASSPRSTGVNQPQHF TGCGCCAGCAGTCCTCGCTCGACAGGGGTGAATCAGCCCCAGCATTTT
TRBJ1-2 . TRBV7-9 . CASSLADSYGYTF TGTGCCAGCAGCTTAGCCGACAGCTATGGCTACACCTTC
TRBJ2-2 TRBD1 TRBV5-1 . CASSLGQGSTGELFF TGCGCCAGCAGCTTGGGACAGGGGTCGACCGGGGAGCTGTTTTTT
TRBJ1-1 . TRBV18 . CASSPSGREEGNTEAFF TGTGCCAGCTCACCGTCAGGACGGGAGGAAGGAAACACTGAAGCTTTCTTT
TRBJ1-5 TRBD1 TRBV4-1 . CASSRTGNGNQPQHF TGCGCCAGCAGCCGGACAGGGAACGGCAATCAGCCCCAGCATTTT
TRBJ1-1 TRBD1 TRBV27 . CASSLQGATREAFF TGTGCCAGCAGTCTCCAGGGGGCAACTCGGGAAGCTTTCTTT
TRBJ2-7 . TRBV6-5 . CASSLRTRGYEQYF TGTGCCAGCAGCCTTCGGACGCGAGGGTACGAGCAGTACTTC
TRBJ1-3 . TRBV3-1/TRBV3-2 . CASSQDWHSGNTIYF TGTGCCAGCAGCCAAGATTGGCACTCTGGAAACACCATATATTTT
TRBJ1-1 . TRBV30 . CAWSGTRVRTEAFF TGTGCCTGGAGTGGTACGAGGGTCCGCACTGAAGCTTTCTTT
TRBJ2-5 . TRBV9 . CASSAGHHQETQYF TGTGCCAGCAGCGCCGGACATCACCAAGAGACCCAGTACTTC
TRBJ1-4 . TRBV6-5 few CASTIPGHLDKKLFF TGTGCCAGCACTATACCGGGACACCTGGATAAGAAACTGTTTTTT
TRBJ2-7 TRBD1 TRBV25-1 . CASSELFGTATYEQYF TGTGCCAGCAGTGAGCTTTTCGGGACAGCAACCTACGAGCAGTACTTC
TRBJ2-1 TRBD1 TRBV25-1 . CASIGQGAGEQFF TGTGCCAGCATTGGACAGGGGGCAGGTGAGCAGTTCTTC
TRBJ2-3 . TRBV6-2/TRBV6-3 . CASSFRVGTDTQYF TGTGCCAGCAGCTTCAGGGTAGGCACAGATACGCAGTATTTT
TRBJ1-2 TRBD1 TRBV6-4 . CASSDSGQSYGYTF TGTGCCAGCAGTGACTCGGGACAGAGCTATGGCTACACCTTC
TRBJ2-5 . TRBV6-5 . CASREQYQETQYF TGTGCCAGCAGAGAGCAATATCAAGAGACCCAGTACTTC
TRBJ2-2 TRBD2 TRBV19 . CASSIGLGGSNTGELFF TGTGCCAGTAGTATAGGGCTGGGGGGGTCGAACACCGGGGAGCTGTTTTTT
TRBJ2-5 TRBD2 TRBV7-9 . CASSFHPRLAGGGTQYF TGTGCCAGCAGCTTTCACCCCCGACTAGCGGGGGGCGGGACCCAGTACTTC
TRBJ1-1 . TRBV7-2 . CASSFEGWNTEAFF TGTGCCAGCAGCTTCGAGGGTTGGAACACTGAAGCTTTCTTT
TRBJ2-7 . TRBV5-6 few CASSRQGRGYEQYF TGTGCCAGCAGCCGGCAGGGCAGGGGTTACGAGCAGTACTTC
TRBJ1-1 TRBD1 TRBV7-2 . CASSTGQGAKAFF TGTGCCAGCAGCACCGGACAGGGGGCCAAAGCTTTCTTT
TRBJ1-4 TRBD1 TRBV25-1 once CASSGPYRGGEKLFF TGTGCCAGCAGTGGGCCCTACAGGGGAGGTGAAAAACTGTTTTTT